The clone carrying this T cell receptor (beta chain) occurred once. Its specificity is unknown. Trimming removed 2 bases at V and 7 bases at J, with 12 bases between. Germline V CDR1 and CDR2: SNHLY, FYNNEI. This CDR3 is 15 amino acids long. Clones were read by immunoSEQ multiplex PCR, and TCRdb kept only the in-frame ones, dropping some. The profile shows fewer than 35,000 clones, approximately 90% of them singletons. The data were obtained in a study of regulatory and conventional T cells in RAG deficiency. Findings of the study overall: Omenn CD25-high CD127-low cells may be activated cells, not true Tregs. Shorter CDR3s in all patient subsets; >90% Treg-Tconv overlap in Omenn.

Separately, the same data were catalogued under a study of regulatory T cells. That source adds: Primers: 52 TRBV forward and 13 TRBJ reverse. In patients, unique TRB V-J pairs were restricted and V/J usage skewed, especially in Tregs.

Specimen: CD8+ T cells sorted from blood. The TCR originated in a human donor in good health. The gene calls are TRBV2 and TRBJ1-6, with D hard to call. The CDR3 DNA reads TGTGCCAGCAGTGAATGGGTCAGCGTCAATTCACCCCTCCACTTT. This sequence encodes CASSEWVSVNSPLHF.